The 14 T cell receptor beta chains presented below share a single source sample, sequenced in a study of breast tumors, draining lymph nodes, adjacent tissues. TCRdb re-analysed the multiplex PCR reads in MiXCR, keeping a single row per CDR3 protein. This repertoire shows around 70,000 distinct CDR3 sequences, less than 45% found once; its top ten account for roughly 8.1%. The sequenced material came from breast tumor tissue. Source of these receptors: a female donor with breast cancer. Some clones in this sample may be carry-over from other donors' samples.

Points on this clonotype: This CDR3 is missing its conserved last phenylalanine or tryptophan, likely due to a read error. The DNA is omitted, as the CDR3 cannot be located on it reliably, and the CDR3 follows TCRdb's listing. The CDR3 sequence: CASSGNRDRGYRAG. The V gene is TRBV3-1, the J gene TRBJ2-2; the D call in the table, TRBD1, was not verified against the DNA. The length of the CDR3 is 14 amino acids, counting both ends. Germline V gene lookup returns CDR1 LGHDT and CDR2 YNNKEL (reference sequence).

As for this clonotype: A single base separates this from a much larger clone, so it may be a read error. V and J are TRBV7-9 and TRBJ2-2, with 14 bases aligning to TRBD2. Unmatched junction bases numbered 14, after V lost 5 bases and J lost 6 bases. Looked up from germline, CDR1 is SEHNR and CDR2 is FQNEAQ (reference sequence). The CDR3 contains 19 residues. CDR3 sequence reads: CASSLVGLAGVGGPGELFF. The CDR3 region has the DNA TGTGCCAGCAGCCTCGTGGGACTAGCGGGGGTAGGCGGCCCCGGGGAGCTGTTTTTT. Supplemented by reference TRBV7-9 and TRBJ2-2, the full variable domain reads DTGVSQNPRHKITKRGQNVTFRCDPISEHNRLYWYRQTLGQGPEFLTYFQNEAQLEKSRLLSDRFSAERPKGSFSTLEIQRTEQGDSAMYLCASSLVGLAGVGGPGELFFGEGSRLTVL.

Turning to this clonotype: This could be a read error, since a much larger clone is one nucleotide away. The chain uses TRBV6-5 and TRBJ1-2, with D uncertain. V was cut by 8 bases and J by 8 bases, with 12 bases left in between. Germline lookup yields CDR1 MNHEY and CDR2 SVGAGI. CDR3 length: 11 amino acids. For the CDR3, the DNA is TGTGCCAGCGTGCGCCTCGTGGGCTACACCTTC. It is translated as CASVRLVGYTF.

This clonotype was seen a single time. Here the CDR3 reads CAWGRGRTEAFF. The CDR3, as DNA: TGTGCCTGGGGCAGGGGGCGAACTGAAGCTTTCTTT. The chain links TRBV30 to TRBJ1-1, with 8 positions matching TRBD1. The CDR3 length is 12 residues. Losses at the gene ends were 5 bases for V and 5 bases for J; bases not matched to a gene: 4. The germline V gene encodes CDR1 GTSNPN and CDR2 SVGIG (reference sequence).

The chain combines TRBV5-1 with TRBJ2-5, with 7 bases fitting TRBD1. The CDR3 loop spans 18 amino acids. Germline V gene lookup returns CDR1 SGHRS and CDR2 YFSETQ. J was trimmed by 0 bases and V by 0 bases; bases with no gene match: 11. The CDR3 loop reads CASSLARRGGRDQETQYF. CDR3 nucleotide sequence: TGCGCCAGCAGCTTGGCCAGGCGAGGGGGCCGTGACCAAGAGACCCAGTACTTC.

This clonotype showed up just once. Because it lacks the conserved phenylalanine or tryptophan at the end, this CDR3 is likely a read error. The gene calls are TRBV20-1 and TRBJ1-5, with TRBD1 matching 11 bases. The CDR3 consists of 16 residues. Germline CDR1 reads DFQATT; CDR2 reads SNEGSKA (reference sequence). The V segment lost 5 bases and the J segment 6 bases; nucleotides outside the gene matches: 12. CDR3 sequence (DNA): TGCAGTGCTCCTGGGACAGGGGGAGGGAGCCGTCAGCCCCAGCATGGT. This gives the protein CSAPGTGGGSRQPQHG.

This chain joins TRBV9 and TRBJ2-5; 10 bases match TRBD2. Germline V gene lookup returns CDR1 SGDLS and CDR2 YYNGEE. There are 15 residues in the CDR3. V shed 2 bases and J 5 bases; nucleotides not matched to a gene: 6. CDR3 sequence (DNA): TGTGCCAGCAGCGTGTCTAGCGGGGGTGGGGAGACCCAGTACTTC. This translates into CASSVSSGGGETQYF.

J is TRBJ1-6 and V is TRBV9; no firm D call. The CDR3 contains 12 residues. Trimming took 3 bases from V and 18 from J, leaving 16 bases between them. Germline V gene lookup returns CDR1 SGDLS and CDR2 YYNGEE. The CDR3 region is CASSAEAGRSHF. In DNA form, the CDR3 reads TGTGCCAGCAGCGCCGAGGCGGGAAGGTCCCACTTT.

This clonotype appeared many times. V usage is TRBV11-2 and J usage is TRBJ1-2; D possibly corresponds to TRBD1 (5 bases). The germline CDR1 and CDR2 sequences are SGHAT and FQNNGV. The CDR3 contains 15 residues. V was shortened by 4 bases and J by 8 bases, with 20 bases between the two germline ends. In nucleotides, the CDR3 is TGTGCCAGCAGCTCCAACAACCGGGGCGAACGGGGCTACACCTTC. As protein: CASSSNNRGERGYTF.

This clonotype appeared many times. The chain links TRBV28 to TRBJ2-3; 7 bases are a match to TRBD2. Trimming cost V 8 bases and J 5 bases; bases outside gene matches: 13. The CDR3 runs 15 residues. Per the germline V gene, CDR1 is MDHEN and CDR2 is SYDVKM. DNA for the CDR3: TGTGCCAGCCCCCCCTTGGCGGGAGAGGTAGATACGCAGTATTTT. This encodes CASPPLAGEVDTQYF.

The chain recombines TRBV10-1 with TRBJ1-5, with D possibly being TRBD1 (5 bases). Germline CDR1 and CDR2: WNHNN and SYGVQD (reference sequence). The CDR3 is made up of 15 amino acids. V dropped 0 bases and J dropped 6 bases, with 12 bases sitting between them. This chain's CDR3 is CASSESSGRTQPQHF. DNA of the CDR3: TGCGCCAGCAGTGAGTCTTCAGGGAGGACTCAGCCCCAGCATTTT.

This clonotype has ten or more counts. CDR3 nucleotide sequence: TGTGCCAGCAGCGACCCGGGGTCCTACTCCTACAATGAGCAGTTCTTC. It codes for CASSDPGSYSYNEQFF. The chain links TRBV9 to TRBJ2-1; maybe TRBD2 (5 bases). Trimming removed 3 bases at V and 0 bases at J, with 13 bases between. Looked up from germline, CDR1 is SGDLS and CDR2 is YYNGEE. The length of the CDR3 is 16 residues.

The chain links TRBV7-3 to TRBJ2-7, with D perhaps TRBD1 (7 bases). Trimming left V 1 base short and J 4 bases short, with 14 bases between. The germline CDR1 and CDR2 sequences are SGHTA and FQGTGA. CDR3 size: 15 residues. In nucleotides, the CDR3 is TGTGCCAGCAGCTTAAATGGAGGGGGCGGTTACGAGCAGTACTTC. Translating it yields CASSLNGGGGYEQYF. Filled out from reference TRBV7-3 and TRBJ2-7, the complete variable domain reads GAGVSQTPSNKVTEKGKYVELRCDPISGHTALYWYRQSLGQGPEFLIYFQGTGAADDSGLPNDRFFAVRPEGSVSTLKIQRTERGDSAVYLCASSLNGGGGYEQYFGPGTRLTVT.

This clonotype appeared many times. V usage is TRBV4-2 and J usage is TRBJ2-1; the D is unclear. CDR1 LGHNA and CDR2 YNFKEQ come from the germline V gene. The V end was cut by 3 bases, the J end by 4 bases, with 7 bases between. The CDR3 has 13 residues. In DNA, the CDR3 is TGTGCCAGCAGCCAGTCTGATTACAATGAGCAGTTCTTC. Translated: CASSQSDYNEQFF.